Below are 24 T cell receptor beta chains sequenced from a single sample in a study of control samples from healthy donors and cancer patients. Sequencing used immunoSEQ multiplex PCR; TCRdb keeps in-frame clones, though not all of them. The sample yields over 100,000 clones, about 91% seen once. Sequenced sample: blood. These receptors came from a woman aged 18-29 years in good health.

V usage is TRBV10-2 and J usage is TRBJ1-3; perhaps TRBD1 as D (5 bases). V dropped 6 bases and J dropped 4 bases, with 16 bases sitting between them. Germline V lookup: CDR1 WSHSY, CDR2 SAAADI. The CDR3 contains 15 residues. The CDR3 DNA reads TGCGCCAGCAGCCCCGGGACCACATCAGGAAACACCATATATTTT. Translation: CASSPGTTSGNTIYF.

The rearrangement links TRBV25-1 to TRBJ1-5, with 11 bases matching TRBD1. The CDR3 is 14 residues long. Trimming took 3 bases from V and 7 from J; bases not matched to a gene: 2. CDR1 and CDR2 from the germline V gene are MGHDK and SYGVNS. DNA for the CDR3: TGTGCCAGCAGTGACGGGACAGGGGGACAGCCCCAGCATTTT. This translates into CASSDGTGGQPQHF.

This chain connects TRBV20-1 to TRBJ1-2, with 9 bases fitting TRBD1. J was trimmed by 10 bases and V by 5 bases; bases with no gene match: 2. Looked up from germline, CDR1 is DFQATT and CDR2 is SNEGSKA (reference sequence). There are 10 residues in the CDR3. The CDR3 DNA sequence: TGCAGTGCTGGACAGGGGAACTACACCTTC. Translated: CSAGQGNYTF.

V usage is TRBV10-3 and J usage is TRBJ2-4; TRBD1 matches 10 bases. The CDR3 sequence is 15 residues long. The V segment lost 2 bases and the J segment 7 bases; nucleotides outside the gene matches: 5. The germline V gene encodes CDR1 ENHRY and CDR2 SYGVKD. The CDR3 loop is CAISERGQGRNIQYF. The DNA of the CDR3 is TGTGCCATCAGTGAGCGGGGACAGGGGCGGAACATTCAGTACTTC.

V gene TRBV12-3 or TRBV12-4 combines with J gene TRBJ1-5; TRBD1 is a possible D gene (5 bases). V was trimmed by 8 bases and J by 3 bases, leaving 11 bases between them. CDR3 size: 13 residues. Here the CDR3 DNA reads TGTGCCAGCGGACAAGCGTCCAATCAGCCCCAGCATTTT. Residues: CASGQASNQPQHF.

The V and J genes are TRBV24-1 and TRBJ1-5; D is possibly TRBD1 (5 bases). V lost 6 bases and J 5 bases, leaving 13 bases between the germline ends. The CDR3 is 14 amino acids. The germline gives CDR1 KGHDR, CDR2 SFDVKD. CDR3 in DNA: TGTGCCACCAGTAGTCCGCTGGGGGATCAGCCCCAGCATTTT. It yields the protein CATSSPLGDQPQHF.

This rearrangement joins TRBV19 to TRBJ1-2; 9 positions match TRBD1. CDR3 length: 15 residues. After removal of 6 bases from V and 2 bases from J, the junction contained 7 bases not matched to a gene. The germline V gene encodes CDR1 LNHDA and CDR2 SQIVND (reference sequence). For the CDR3, the DNA is TGTGCCAGTAGCCCAGACAGGGGGAAGAACTATGGCTACACCTTC. Translation: CASSPDRGKNYGYTF. Full variable domain (remainder filled in from reference TRBV19 and TRBJ1-2): DGGITQSPKYLFRKEGQNVTLSCEQNLNHDAMYWYRQDPGQGLRLIYYSQIVNDFQKGDIAEGYSVSREKKESFPLTVTSAQKNPTAFYLCASSPDRGKNYGYTFGSGTRLTVV.

The CDR3 is CAISESGGGKPQHF. In DNA, the CDR3 is TGTGCCATCAGTGAGTCGGGGGGCGGAAAGCCCCAGCATTTT. The chain couples TRBV10-3 to TRBJ1-5, with a tentative D call TRBD1 (6 bases). Trimming took 0 bases from V and 8 from J, leaving 11 bases between them. The germline CDR1 and CDR2 sequences are ENHRY and SYGVKD. The CDR3 length is 14 residues.

The chain couples TRBV11-3 to TRBJ1-6; D unresolved. The CDR3 consists of 14 residues. CDR1 and CDR2 from the germline V gene are SGHNT and YENEEA. Trimming took 1 base from V and 6 from J, leaving 7 bases between them. CDR3 nucleotides: TGTGCCAGCAGCTTAGGAGGGTCTAATTCACCCCTCCACTTT. This sequence encodes CASSLGGSNSPLHF.

The chain joins TRBV19 to TRBJ1-3; 9 bases match TRBD1. CDR1 is LNHDA and CDR2 is SQIVND in the germline V gene (reference sequence). The CDR3 contains 16 residues. V was clipped by 3 bases and J by 0 bases; unmatched bases: 3. The CDR3 sequence is CASSIPTGGSGNTIYF. The CDR3 bases are TGTGCCAGTAGTATCCCGACAGGGGGCTCTGGAAACACCATATATTTT.

This clone turned up a few times. This chain joins TRBV4-2 and TRBJ2-4; 9 bases are shared with TRBD2. V dropped 0 bases and J dropped 1; count of bases not matched to a gene: 10. This CDR3 has 19 residues. Germline CDR1 is LGHNA and CDR2 is YNFKEQ. The CDR3: CASSQDRGGADAAKNIQYF. The CDR3 bases are TGTGCCAGCAGCCAAGATCGCGGGGGGGCCGATGCGGCCAAAAACATTCAGTACTTC.

Points on this clone: Other DNA sequences in this specimen translate into the identical CDR3. The chain links TRBV5-6 to TRBJ2-7, with D perhaps given as TRBD1 or TRBD2 (5 bases each). Germline V gene data show CDR1 as SGHDT and CDR2 as YYEEEE. CDR3 length equals 14 residues. Between the trimmed V and J ends, which lost 7 bases and 4 bases, there was a span of 18 bases. CDR3 sequence: CASSGTGFRYEQYF. The CDR3 DNA reads as TGTGCCAGCTCCGGGACGGGGTTTAGGTACGAGCAGTACTTC.

This sequence joins TRBV18 and TRBJ2-1, with D tentatively TRBD2 (5 bases). Germline loops: CDR1 KGHSH, CDR2 LQKENI. The CDR3 spans 14 residues. V lost 1 base to trimming and J lost 10 bases, with 14 bases between them. DNA for the CDR3: TGTGCCAGCTCACCACTTCCGGGAAGAGAGGAGCAGTTCTTC. This translates into CASSPLPGREEQFF.

The chain is built from TRBV6-5 and TRBJ1-6; D gene ambiguous. Germline V gene sequence: CDR1 MNHEY, CDR2 SVGAGI. The V gene lost 7 bases and the J gene lost 1 base, with 11 bases spanning the gap. The length of the CDR3 is 15 residues. DNA of the CDR3: TGTGCCAGCACTTCGGACGGGTCCTATAATTCACCCCTCCACTTT. Translating gives CASTSDGSYNSPLHF.

The chain carries TRBV12-5 and TRBJ1-4, with a possible D match to TRBD1 (5 bases). Germline V gene sequence: CDR1 LGHNT, CDR2 FRNRAP. The CDR3 runs 15 residues. V lost 4 bases and J lost 1, with 10 bases in between. CDR3: CASGSGTVTNEKLFF. The CDR3 region has the DNA TGTGCTAGTGGTTCAGGGACCGTAACTAATGAAAAACTGTTTTTT.

The rearrangement links TRBV6-1 to TRBJ1-5, with D uncertain. The V gene lost 1 base and the J gene lost 7 bases, with 11 bases spanning the gap. The CDR3 loop spans 14 amino acids. The V gene's germline CDR1 is MNHNS and CDR2 SASEGT. The CDR3 sequence is CASSEGGSDQPQHF. The CDR3 coding sequence is TGTGCCAGCAGTGAAGGCGGCAGTGACCAGCCCCAGCATTTT.

The chain recombines TRBV5-1 with TRBJ1-1, with no clear D. The V end lost 1 base, the J end lost 0 bases, and 13 bases lay between the germline ends. Germline V gene sequence: CDR1 SGHRS, CDR2 YFSETQ. The CDR3 runs to 16 residues. The CDR3 sequence is CASSLLTASMNTEAFF. CDR3 bases: TGCGCCAGCAGCTTGCTGACGGCTTCCATGAACACTGAAGCTTTCTTT.

The J gene is TRBJ1-4, the V gene TRBV25-1; 11 bases are a match to TRBD1. Trimming took 5 bases from V and 3 from J; bases not matched to a gene: 8. Germline CDR1 MGHDK, CDR2 SYGVNS. The CDR3 has 17 amino acids. The CDR3 region is CASSSRTGGEPNEKLFF. The CDR3 bases are TGTGCCAGCAGTTCCAGGACAGGGGGCGAACCTAATGAAAAACTGTTTTTT.

The rearrangement links TRBV19 to TRBJ1-5, with D unresolved. The CDR3 is 14 amino acids. V shed 5 bases and J shed 4 bases, with 12 bases lying between them. CDR1 is LNHDA, CDR2 SQIVND, per germline (reference sequence). The CDR3 coding sequence is TGTGCCAGTAGTCCGGGTTTCGGGAATCAGCCCCAGCATTTT. It codes for CASSPGFGNQPQHF. The full variable domain, rest sourced from reference TRBV19 and TRBJ1-5, is DGGITQSPKYLFRKEGQNVTLSCEQNLNHDAMYWYRQDPGQGLRLIYYSQIVNDFQKGDIAEGYSVSREKKESFPLTVTSAQKNPTAFYLCASSPGFGNQPQHFGDGTRLSIL.

This clone is a singleton in its sample. The CDR3 DNA reads TGTGCCAGCAGCTTCCTAGGGACAGGGGGCAACACTGAAGCTTTCTTT. Amino acids: CASSFLGTGGNTEAFF. This rearrangement joins TRBV5-4 to TRBJ1-1; 12 bases fit TRBD1. V dropped 2 bases and J dropped 2; count of bases not matched to a gene: 4. The CDR3 extends over 16 amino acids. Germline assignment: CDR1 SGHNT and CDR2 YYREEE (reference sequence).

The CDR3 bases are TGTGCCAGCAGCTTGTCAGGGGGATTAAACTATGGCTACACCTTC. It is translated as CASSLSGGLNYGYTF. The V gene is TRBV5-6, the J gene TRBJ1-2; 7 bases map to TRBD1. Per germline, CDR1 SGHDT and CDR2 YYEEEE. The length of the CDR3 is 15 residues. The trim removed 1 base at V and 2 bases at J, leaving 5 bases unmatched.

The chain employs TRBV11-2 and TRBJ1-1, with D maybe TRBD1 (6 bases). CDR1 is SGHAT and CDR2 is FQNNGV in the germline V gene. Trimming took 3 bases from V and 6 from J, leaving 17 bases between them. The CDR3 runs 15 residues. CDR3 region: CASSFVTGGVAEAFF. As DNA, the CDR3 is TGTGCCAGCAGCTTCGTTACGGGGGGCGTCGCTGAAGCTTTCTTT.

The rearrangement uses TRBV6-2 or TRBV6-3 and TRBJ1-1; no firm D call. Trimming left V 6 bases short and J 7 bases short, with 9 bases between. CDR1 is MNHEY, CDR2 SVGEGT, per germline. The CDR3 contains 11 residues. The CDR3 region is CASSRTHEAFF. The CDR3 DNA reads TGTGCCAGCAGCCGGACCCATGAAGCTTTCTTT.

The rearrangement joins TRBV6-5 to TRBJ1-2, with TRBD1 identical over 7 bases. With V trimmed by 6 bases and J by 0 bases, 1 base remained unmatched. The CDR3 covers 13 residues. Germline V lookup: CDR1 MNHEY, CDR2 SVGAGI. CDR3 coding DNA: TGTGCCAGCAGGGGGACAGCTAACTATGGCTACACCTTC. This codes for CASRGTANYGYTF.